These 11 T cell receptor beta chains were all obtained from the same sample, sequenced in a study of vaccination and CD4 T cells after COVID-19. Treatment: approximately nine-day PBMC culture with coronavirus spike peptide pools or control peptides (ViraFEST assay). The antigens of these receptors remain unknown. Sequencing of cultured CD4+ T cell DNA used the Oncomine TCR Beta short-read assay. Each CDR3 protein is one row after TCRdb ran MiXCR on the PCR reads. The sample has 13,000 or so distinct CDR3 sequences, approximately 63% seen once. Sequenced input: CD4+ T cells from blood, cultured in vitro. These receptors originate from a human donor who had recovered from COVID-19.

The chain has TRBV6-2 or TRBV6-3 and TRBJ2-4; D is tentatively TRBD1 or TRBD2 (6 bases each). The germline gives CDR1 MNHEY, CDR2 SVGEGT. V was trimmed by 0 bases and J by 6 bases, leaving 9 bases between them. The CDR3 sequence is 14 residues long. CDR3 loop: CASSYSRGPNIQYF. CDR3 DNA: TGTGCCAGCAGTTACTCTCGGGGGCCAAACATTCAGTACTTC.

The V and J genes are TRBV11-3 and TRBJ2-2, with D uncertain. The CDR3 is 16 residues long. Trimming took off 5 bases at V and 0 bases at J, with 13 bases between the two ends. Per germline, CDR1 SGHNT and CDR2 YENEEA. The CDR3 protein is CASSHRAFANTGELFF. DNA for the CDR3: TGTGCCAGCAGCCACCGGGCCTTCGCGAACACCGGGGAGCTGTTTTTT.

Only a few counts were recorded for this clonotype. CDR3 bases: TGCAGTGCGATCACCCTCCTTGAGCAGTTCTTC. Residues: CSAITLLEQFF. The chain has TRBV20-1 and TRBJ2-1; D unclear. This CDR3 spans 11 amino acids. V was pared by 6 bases and J by 9 bases, with 12 bases between. CDR1 and CDR2 (germline): DFQATT, SNEGSKA (reference sequence).

The V gene is TRBV4-2, the J gene TRBJ2-1, with D uncertain. The V end was cut by 0 bases, the J end by 8 bases, with 11 bases between. The germline V gene has CDR1 LGHNA and CDR2 YNFKEQ. This CDR3 comprises 14 residues. The CDR3 sequence is CASSQEIMQYEQFF. In nucleotides, the CDR3 is TGTGCCAGCAGCCAAGAGATTATGCAATATGAGCAGTTCTTC.

The chain combines TRBV7-2 with TRBJ2-2; 8 bases line up with TRBD2. The CDR3 is made up of 15 amino acids. J lost 5 bases, V lost 4 bases, and 6 bases had no gene match. Per the germline V gene, CDR1 is SGHTA and CDR2 is FQGNSA. DNA for the CDR3: TGTGCCAGCAGCTCTGGACTAGCTGGGACCGGGGAGCTGTTTTTT. It encodes CASSSGLAGTGELFF.

The rearrangement links TRBV28 to TRBJ1-2; no clear D. The CDR3 is 12 residues long. Germline values: CDR1 MDHEN, CDR2 SYDVKM. The V end lost 5 bases, the J end lost 8 bases, and 12 bases lay between the germline ends. CDR3 DNA: TGTGCCAGCAGTGTAGGGTCTTTCGGCTACACCTTC. Protein sequence: CASSVGSFGYTF.

This clonotype was detected only a few times. This sequence joins TRBV30 and TRBJ1-2, with 8 nucleotides matching TRBD1. This CDR3 comprises 14 residues. Germline values: CDR1 GTSNPN, CDR2 SVGIG (reference sequence). The junction had 8 bases not matched to a gene; V was cut back by 1 base and J by 7 bases. The CDR3 spells CAWSANIGQGGYTF. The CDR3 coding sequence is TGTGCCTGGAGTGCCAACATTGGACAGGGTGGCTACACCTTC.

V and J are TRBV11-3 and TRBJ2-2, with D hard to call. Germline loops: CDR1 SGHNT, CDR2 YENEEA. The CDR3 totals 14 residues. V lost 1 base and J lost 0, with 3 bases in between. The CDR3 DNA sequence: TGTGCCAGCAGCTTAGGTGCGAACACCGGGGAGCTGTTTTTT. This gives the protein CASSLGANTGELFF.

The rearrangement joins TRBV10-3 to TRBJ1-1; weak D call: TRBD1 (6 bases). This CDR3 has 12 amino acids. The germline V and J ends were trimmed by 4 bases and 3 bases, with 6 bases remaining between them. Germline V CDR1 and CDR2: ENHRY, SYGVKD. This chain's CDR3 is CAISGQDTEAFF. The CDR3 coding sequence is TGTGCCATCAGTGGACAGGACACTGAAGCTTTCTTT.

CDR3 protein: CASSRATSDEGELFF. In DNA, the CDR3 is TGTGCCAGCAGTCGCGCTACCTCAGACGAGGGGGAGCTGTTTTTT. This chain links TRBV28 with TRBJ2-2; D not resolved. The V gene lost 5 bases and the J gene lost 8 bases, with 18 bases spanning the gap. Germline CDR1 MDHEN, CDR2 SYDVKM. This CDR3 contains 15 residues.

There are a few counts of this clonotype. At one boundary the junction diverges from the germline segment, which might be a read error. The chain combines TRBV7-7 with TRBJ1-1; D remains ambiguous. This CDR3 region has 12 residues. CDR1 is SSHAT and CDR2 is FNYEAQ in the germline V gene (reference sequence). The CDR3 sequence is CASRRLNTEAFF. DNA for the CDR3: TGTGCTAGCAGACGCCTGAACACTGAAGCTTTCTTT.